This T cell receptor beta chain derives from a study of blood T cells in healthy people across ages. Study context: Every two T cells gave about one barcoded beta molecule via template switching.

Using a J-beta primer mix together with a sample-barcoded 5' primer, a second PCR was run for roughly 7 to 11 cycles. TCRdb called the 5' RACE reads again in MiXCR, with one record for every CDR3 protein. Counted here are about 1.6 million distinct CDR3 sequences, around 36% occurring once; the ten biggest clones make up over 9%. This clonotype was recorded once. At one boundary the junction diverges from the germline segment, which might be a read error. Germline V gene data show CDR1 as MGHRA and CDR2 as YSYEKL. This CDR3 has 16 amino acids. Sequencing used blood. The receptor was derived from a woman aged 25-40 years in good health. The chain uses TRBV4-1 and TRBJ1-1, with D possibly TRBD1 on 5 matching bases. CDR3 in DNA: TGCGCCAGCAGCCAATTTCCAGTGGGGCTAGGCACTGGAGCTTTCTTT. This translates into CASSQFPVGLGTGAFF.